Reported below is one T cell receptor (beta chain). Its matching antigen is unknown. The data derive from a study of T cells in localized non-small cell lung cancer. The CDR3 runs 11 residues. Germline V gene data show CDR1 as MNHNS and CDR2 as SASEGT. V lost 7 bases and J lost 2, with 6 bases in between. Points from the study as a whole: Heterogeneity cannot be ruled out, as sequencing used one tumor region only.

Sequenced by immunoSEQ multiplex PCR; TCRdb stores in-frame clones only, minus some. There are 30,000 to 35,000 clones in the sample; about nine tenths occur only once, and about 2.2% lies in the top ten. This chain joins TRBV6-1 and TRBJ2-7; D is uncertain. This clonotype was obtained from a female donor older than 55 with stage I lung adenocarcinoma. Sequencing used peripheral blood, obtained before any cancer treatment. CDR3 in DNA: TGTGCCAGCAAAAGTACCTACGAGCAGTACTTC. This encodes CASKSTYEQYF.